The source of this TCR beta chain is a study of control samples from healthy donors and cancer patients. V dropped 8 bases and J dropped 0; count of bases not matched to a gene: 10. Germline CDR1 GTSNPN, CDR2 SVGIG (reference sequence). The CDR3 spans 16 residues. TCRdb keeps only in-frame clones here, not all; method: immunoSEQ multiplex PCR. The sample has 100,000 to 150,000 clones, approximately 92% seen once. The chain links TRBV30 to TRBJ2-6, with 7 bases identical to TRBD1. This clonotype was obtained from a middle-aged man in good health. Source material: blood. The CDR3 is CAIPGTASSGANVLTF. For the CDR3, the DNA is TGTGCCATACCCGGGACAGCGTCCTCTGGGGCCAACGTCCTGACTTTC.